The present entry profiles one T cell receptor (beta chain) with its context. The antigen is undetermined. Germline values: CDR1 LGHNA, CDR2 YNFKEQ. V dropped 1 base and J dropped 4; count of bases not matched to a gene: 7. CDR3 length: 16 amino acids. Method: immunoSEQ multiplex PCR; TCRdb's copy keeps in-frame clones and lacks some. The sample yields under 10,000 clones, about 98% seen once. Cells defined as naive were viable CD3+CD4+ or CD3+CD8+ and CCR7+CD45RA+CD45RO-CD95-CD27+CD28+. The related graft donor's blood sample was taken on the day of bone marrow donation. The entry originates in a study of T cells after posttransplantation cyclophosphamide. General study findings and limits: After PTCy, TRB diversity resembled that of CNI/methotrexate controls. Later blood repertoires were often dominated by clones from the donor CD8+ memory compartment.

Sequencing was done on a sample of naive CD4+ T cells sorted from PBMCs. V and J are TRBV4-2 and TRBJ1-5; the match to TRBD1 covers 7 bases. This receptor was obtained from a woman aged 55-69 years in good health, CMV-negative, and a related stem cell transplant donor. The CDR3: CASSQGAGGRNQPQHF. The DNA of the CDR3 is TGTGCCAGCAGCCAAGGGGCAGGGGGTCGGAATCAGCCCCAGCATTTT.